This TCR beta chain is from a study of early T cells in non-severe SARS-CoV-2 infection. Whole-study context: From unsorted whole blood, bulk RNA was sequenced, and the chains remained unpaired.

Study outcomes and limitations: Anti-spike CD8 responses were favored by VDJdb matching, which missed private and CD4 specificities.

The TCR library protocol attached unique molecular identifiers to the individual cDNA molecules. TCRdb analysed the 5' RACE reads with MiXCR anew, one entry per CDR3 protein. Of under 70,000 distinct CDR3 sequences listed, roughly 12% are singletons. A few counts support this clonotype. What it binds is unknown. The source material was whole blood. The source of this sequence is an adult who was a healthcare worker with PCR-confirmed SARS-CoV-2 infection or an uninfected control (not recorded which).

In nucleotides, the CDR3 is TGTGCCAGCAGCCCGATGGGGAGCACTGAAGCTTTCTTT. Amino acid sequence: CASSPMGSTEAFF. The rearrangement links TRBV3-1 to TRBJ1-1; D is unresolved. Trimming left V 4 bases short and J 4 bases short, with 10 bases between. The CDR3 sequence is 13 residues long. Germline CDR1 LGHDT, CDR2 YNNKEL (reference sequence).